This T cell receptor (beta chain) was sequenced for a study of response to subunit inactivated influenza vaccine. In TCRdb, the RT-PCR reads were re-called with MiXCR into one record per CDR3 protein. This table has about 540,000 distinct CDR3 sequences, around 21% appearing once. This CDR3 has 14 amino acids. The V end lost 0 bases, the J end lost 5 bases, and 12 bases lay between the germline ends. Germline CDR1 and CDR2: SGHRS and YFSETQ. A further study also used this sample, focusing on T cells expressing NK-cell markers. That report notes: UMIs were included in TCR beta cDNA generated by 5'RACE template switching. For a few donors, these clonotypes were likewise the leading ones in the CD3+CD56-NKG2C+ fraction.

The chain couples TRBV5-1 to TRBJ2-7; D perhaps matches TRBD2 (7 bases). Sequences were derived from CD4+ T cells sorted from PBMCs, sampled 11 to 12 days after vaccination. The sequence was collected from a man aged 45 to 65 who received an inactivated influenza vaccine. CDR3 residues: CASSLEGGGNEQYF. The CDR3 bases are TGCGCCAGCAGCTTGGAAGGGGGAGGGAACGAGCAGTACTTC.